These T cell receptor beta chains were read from a single sample in a study of early T cells in non-severe SARS-CoV-2 infection. MiXCR, applied by TCRdb to the 5' RACE reads, yields one record per CDR3 protein. The sample contains 85,000 to 100,000 distinct CDR3 sequences, approximately 16% of which appear only once. The sample taken for sequencing was whole blood. These TCRs come from an adult who was a healthcare worker with PCR-confirmed SARS-CoV-2 infection or an uninfected control (not recorded which). Both conserved end residues are part of each CDR3. Fields, in order: clone size, D gene, V gene, J gene, CDR3 DNA, CDR3 protein. A D gene is named only where the DNA matches it firmly. Expanded clones get a size class; other rows say once, few or many, or leave the size out.

clone size: many
D gene: NA
V gene: TRBV7-8
J gene: TRBJ2-1
CDR3 DNA: TGTGCCAGCACCCTAGGGGATGAGCAGTTCTTC
CDR3 protein: CASTLGDEQFF

clone size: few
D gene: NA
V gene: TRBV3-1
J gene: TRBJ2-3
CDR3 DNA: TGTGCCAGCAGCCATAACTATCGCACAGATACGCAGTATTTT
CDR3 protein: CASSHNYRTDTQYF

clone size: NA
D gene: NA
V gene: TRBV11-2
J gene: TRBJ2-1
CDR3 DNA: TGTGCCAGCAGCCTTTACGGGCCCTACAATGAGCAGTTCTTC
CDR3 protein: CASSLYGPYNEQFF

clone size: NA
D gene: TRBD2
V gene: TRBV13
J gene: TRBJ2-1
CDR3 DNA: TGTGCCAGCAGCTTAACTAGCGGGGGATTGCGCGATGAGCAGTTCTTC
CDR3 protein: CASSLTSGGLRDEQFF

clone size: NA
D gene: NA
V gene: TRBV5-1
J gene: TRBJ2-3
CDR3 DNA: TGCGCCAGCAGCTTGGTCCCAGACACAGATACGCAGTATTTT
CDR3 protein: CASSLVPDTDTQYF

clone size: many
D gene: TRBD2
V gene: TRBV7-9
J gene: TRBJ2-1
CDR3 DNA: TGTGCCAGCAGCCGGGGACTAGCGGGGAATGAGCAGTTCTTC
CDR3 protein: CASSRGLAGNEQFF

clone size: few
D gene: NA
V gene: TRBV14
J gene: TRBJ2-7
CDR3 DNA: TGTGCCAGCAGCCAACAAGCGGTCTCCTACGAGCAGTACTTC
CDR3 protein: CASSQQAVSYEQYF

clone size: few
D gene: TRBD2
V gene: TRBV28
J gene: TRBJ2-1
CDR3 DNA: TGTGCCAGCACAATAGGTGGGACTAGCGGGAGAAACAGCAATGAGCAGTTCTTC
CDR3 protein: CASTIGGTSGRNSNEQFF

clone size: many
D gene: TRBD1
V gene: TRBV12-3/TRBV12-4
J gene: TRBJ2-6
CDR3 DNA: TGTGCCAGCAGAATGACAGGGGCGTCTGGGGCCAACGTCCTGACTTTC
CDR3 protein: CASRMTGASGANVLTF

clone size: NA
D gene: NA
V gene: TRBV28
J gene: TRBJ2-7
CDR3 DNA: TGTGCCAGCAGTTTAGTGGACATTCGCTACGAGCAGTACTTC
CDR3 protein: CASSLVDIRYEQYF

clone size: few
D gene: NA
V gene: TRBV27
J gene: TRBJ2-2
CDR3 DNA: TGTGCCAGCAGACGGGGACAGAACACCGGGGAGCTGTTTTTT
CDR3 protein: CASRRGQNTGELFF

clone size: NA
D gene: TRBD2
V gene: TRBV7-2
J gene: TRBJ2-3
CDR3 DNA: TGTGCCAGCAGCTCCCGGACTAGCCTTGGGGCAGATACGCAGTATTTT
CDR3 protein: CASSSRTSLGADTQYF

clone size: once
D gene: TRBD2
V gene: TRBV20-1
J gene: TRBJ2-4
CDR3 DNA: TGCAGTGCCCCATCTAGCGGGAGGGCCAAAAACATTCAGTACTTC
CDR3 protein: CSAPSSGRAKNIQYF

clone size: many
D gene: NA
V gene: TRBV28
J gene: TRBJ2-1
CDR3 DNA: TGTGCCAGCAGTTCAACCCCCCACAATGAGCAGTTCTTC
CDR3 protein: CASSSTPHNEQFF

clone size: few
D gene: NA
V gene: TRBV19
J gene: TRBJ1-4
CDR3 DNA: TGTGCCAGTAGTCTAAGGGGAACAGTTAATGAAAAACTGTTTTTT
CDR3 protein: CASSLRGTVNEKLFF

clone size: NA
D gene: TRBD2
V gene: TRBV28
J gene: TRBJ2-3
CDR3 DNA: TGTGCCAGCAGCGGGACTAGCCAAGATACGCAGTATTTT
CDR3 protein: CASSGTSQDTQYF

clone size: few
D gene: NA
V gene: TRBV12-3/TRBV12-4
J gene: TRBJ2-4
CDR3 DNA: TGTGCCAGCAGTGGCCCGGATGGGCAGTCCAAAAACATTCAGTACTTC
CDR3 protein: CASSGPDGQSKNIQYF

clone size: many
D gene: NA
V gene: TRBV11-2
J gene: TRBJ2-7
CDR3 DNA: TGTGCCAGCAGCTTAGTTGCGACAGGCGAGCAGTACTTC
CDR3 protein: CASSLVATGEQYF

clone size: few
D gene: NA
V gene: TRBV19
J gene: TRBJ2-3
CDR3 DNA: TGTGCCAGTAGTATGAATAGGGGTGATACGCAGTATTTT
CDR3 protein: CASSMNRGDTQYF

clone size: few
D gene: NA
V gene: TRBV7-2
J gene: TRBJ2-1
CDR3 DNA: TGTGCCAGCAGCTTAGCGTCGGTCTCCTACAATGAGCAGTTCTTC
CDR3 protein: CASSLASVSYNEQFF

clone size: NA
D gene: NA
V gene: TRBV11-3
J gene: TRBJ2-7
CDR3 DNA: TGTGCCAGCAGCTTAGATCAGGGAGGCGAGCAGTACTTC
CDR3 protein: CASSLDQGGEQYF

clone size: NA
D gene: NA
V gene: TRBV7-6
J gene: TRBJ1-3
CDR3 DNA: TGTGCCAGCAGCTTCGGGGCAGCTTTGGGGACGGGGGCTGGAAACACCATATATTTT
CDR3 protein: CASSFGAALGTGAGNTIYF

clone size: NA
D gene: NA
V gene: TRBV28
J gene: TRBJ1-1
CDR3 DNA: TGTGCCAGCAGACCAACGGACAGACTGAACACTGAAGCTTTCTTT
CDR3 protein: CASRPTDRLNTEAFF

clone size: NA
D gene: NA
V gene: TRBV7-9
J gene: TRBJ2-4
CDR3 DNA: TGTGCCAGCAGCCAACGGCGGACAGAAAACATTCAGTACTTC
CDR3 protein: CASSQRRTENIQYF

clone size: many
D gene: NA
V gene: TRBV7-2
J gene: TRBJ1-5
CDR3 DNA: TGTGCCAGCAGCTTCGGACCCAGCAATCAGCCCCAGCATTTT
CDR3 protein: CASSFGPSNQPQHF

clone size: NA
D gene: NA
V gene: TRBV27
J gene: TRBJ1-6
CDR3 DNA: TGTGCCAGCAGTTTTTTAGAGACCGGAGCGGCCCTCCACTTT
CDR3 protein: CASSFLETGAALHF

clone size: NA
D gene: NA
V gene: TRBV12-3/TRBV12-4
J gene: TRBJ2-7
CDR3 DNA: TGTGCCAGCAGTTTGGGACGGGTCAGCCCCTACGAGCAGTACTTC
CDR3 protein: CASSLGRVSPYEQYF

clone size: few
D gene: NA
V gene: TRBV19
J gene: TRBJ2-3
CDR3 DNA: TGTGCCAGTCTGGGAGATACGCAGTATTTT
CDR3 protein: CASLGDTQYF

clone size: few
D gene: TRBD2
V gene: TRBV10-3
J gene: TRBJ2-7
CDR3 DNA: TGTGCCATCAGGCCGACTAGCGGCACCTACGAGCAGTACTTC
CDR3 protein: CAIRPTSGTYEQYF

clone size: few
D gene: NA
V gene: TRBV29-1
J gene: TRBJ2-3
CDR3 DNA: TGCAGCGGCCGCCTACAGCACACAGATACGCAGTATTTT
CDR3 protein: CSGRLQHTDTQYF

clone size: NA
D gene: NA
V gene: TRBV28
J gene: TRBJ1-3
CDR3 DNA: TGTGCCAGCATTAGGGGGACGTCAACCAGCTCTGGAAACACCATATATTTT
CDR3 protein: CASIRGTSTSSGNTIYF

clone size: NA
D gene: NA
V gene: TRBV20-1
J gene: TRBJ1-5
CDR3 DNA: TGCAGTGCTAGGAAGACAGGATATAGCAATCAGCCCCAGCATTTT
CDR3 protein: CSARKTGYSNQPQHF